The 21 T cell receptor beta chains listed next were all sequenced from one sample in a study of CD8 T cells in ankylosing spondylitis (dated by TCRdb to 2016 to 2017). Study-wide conclusions, independent of this receptor: Blood from ankylosing spondylitis patients appeared to be characterized by a TCR beta motif composed of eight or nine highly homologous amino acid variants.

Their antigens are not known. Preparation of the library involved 5' RACE. These reads were obtained on an Illumina HiSeq 2500. TCRdb handled the public reads itself, with Q25 trimming in fastp and clone calling in MiXCR, and kept productive beta chains. All rows with the same CDR3 protein become a single entry with the most common DNA and genes. Counted in this sample were 700,000 or so distinct CDR3 sequences; under 20% of them appeared once. Of the sample, around 19% is held by the ten largest clones. The sample was blood, either unsorted or a sorted T cell fraction (not recorded which). These receptors were obtained from a male donor with ankylosing spondylitis.

This clonotype was counted between two and nine times. As DNA, the CDR3 is TGTGCCAGCAGCTTTCGGGGGAGTCCACCCCTCCACTTT. This translates into CASSFRGSPPLHF. The chain employs TRBV7-2 and TRBJ1-6; possible D gene TRBD1, 5 bases. The CDR3 has 13 amino acids. Germline-derived CDR1 and CDR2 are SGHTA and FQGNSA. V was pared by 3 bases and J by 11 bases, with 11 bases between.

This clonotype was seen ten or more times. This sequence joins TRBV4-2 and TRBJ1-3; no reliable D call. Trimming pared 8 bases from V and 8 bases from J, leaving 16 bases between. The CDR3 runs 13 residues. Germline CDR1 LGHNA, CDR2 YNFKEQ. The CDR3 spells CASGNPYWDTIYF. CDR3 DNA: TGTGCCAGCGGCAATCCTTATTGGGACACCATATATTTT.

This clonotype was recorded a few times. The J gene is TRBJ2-1, the V gene TRBV7-9; 9 bases map to TRBD2. This CDR3 is built from 15 residues. The V segment lost 5 bases and the J segment 8 bases; nucleotides outside the gene matches: 10. CDR1 and CDR2 (germline): SEHNR, FQNEAQ (reference sequence). CDR3 DNA: TGTGCCAGCAGCCCCGCACTGGCGGGGGGGCATGAGCAGTTCTTC. This encodes CASSPALAGGHEQFF.

The CDR3 nucleotides read TGTGCCAGCCTTTCAGGACAGGGGGGAACCGGGGAGCTGTTTTTT. Translated, it gives CASLSGQGGTGELFF. The chain couples TRBV2 to TRBJ2-2; 10 nucleotides match TRBD1. The germline CDR1 and CDR2 sequences are SNHLY and FYNNEI. The V and J ends lost 8 bases and 5 bases, in that order; junction bases with no gene match: 8. The CDR3 contains 15 residues.

Ten or more counts support this clonotype. The chain links TRBV11-2 to TRBJ2-3; D is unresolved. Germline V gene data show CDR1 as SGHAT and CDR2 as FQNNGV. This CDR3 contains 13 residues. Trimming took off 5 bases at V and 4 bases at J, with 10 bases between the two ends. CDR3 DNA sequence: TGTGCCAGCAGCCTCCTTCCGGCAGATACGCAGTATTTT. Encoded protein: CASSLLPADTQYF. Variable domain in full (rest from reference TRBV11-2 and TRBJ2-3): EAGVAQSPRYKIIEKRQSVAFWCNPISGHATLYWYQQILGQGPKLLIQFQNNGVVDDSQLPKDRFSAERLKGVDSTLKIQPAKLEDSAVYLCASSLLPADTQYFGPGTRLTVL.

The genes are TRBV5-1 and TRBJ1-1; 8 bases fit TRBD1. This CDR3 region has 14 residues. CDR1 SGHRS and CDR2 YFSETQ come from the germline V gene. J was trimmed by 3 bases and V by 2 bases; bases with no gene match: 3. In DNA form, the CDR3 reads TGCGCCAGCAGCTTTACAGGGGGAGACACTGAAGCTTTCTTT. Translated, it gives CASSFTGGDTEAFF. Drawing the rest from reference TRBV5-1 and TRBJ1-1, the complete variable domain is KAGVTQTPRYLIKTRGQQVTLSCSPISGHRSVSWYQQTPGQGLQFLFEYFSETQRNKGNFPGRFSGRQFSNSRSEMNVSTLELGDSALYLCASSFTGGDTEAFFGQGTRLTVV.

The table lists this clonotype with a few counts. This chain links TRBV7-2 with TRBJ2-1; 10 bases line up with TRBD2. V shed 4 bases and J 5 bases; nucleotides not matched to a gene: 5. The CDR3 has 15 residues. Germline V lookup: CDR1 SGHTA, CDR2 FQGNSA. CDR3 amino acids: CASSSSGRRNNEQFF. The DNA for the CDR3 is TGTGCCAGCAGCTCTAGCGGGAGACGGAACAATGAGCAGTTCTTC.

DNA of the CDR3: TGTGCCAGCAGTCCTACAGGGAGGGGTCAGCCCCAGCATTTT. Its protein product is CASSPTGRGQPQHF. The J gene is TRBJ1-5, the V gene TRBV12-3 or TRBV12-4; weak D call: TRBD1 (6 bases). There are 14 residues in the CDR3. Trimming removed 5 bases from V and 6 bases from J, with 14 bases in between.

The chain carries TRBV19 and TRBJ1-1, with D tentatively TRBD1 (6 bases). The CDR3 runs 15 residues. Germline loops: CDR1 LNHDA, CDR2 SQIVND (reference sequence). V was cut by 7 bases and J by 5 bases, with 20 bases left in between. The DNA for the CDR3 is TGTGCCAGTATCGATCTGGACAGAAGGGGGACTGAAGCTTTCTTT. It translates to CASIDLDRRGTEAFF. The full variable domain, rest sourced from reference TRBV19 and TRBJ1-1, is DGGITQSPKYLFRKEGQNVTLSCEQNLNHDAMYWYRQDPGQGLRLIYYSQIVNDFQKGDIAEGYSVSREKKESFPLTVTSAQKNPTAFYLCASIDLDRRGTEAFFGQGTRLTVV.

This clonotype turned up a few times. This sequence joins TRBV7-2 and TRBJ2-7; D might be TRBD2 (6 bases). In germline, CDR1 is SGHTA, CDR2 FQGNSA. The CDR3 spans 16 residues. Trimming took off 0 bases at V and 6 bases at J, with 18 bases between the two ends. The CDR3 nucleotides are TGTGCCAGCAGCTTAGCGTGGGAGGACCCTATCGGCGAGCAGTACTTC. The encoded protein is CASSLAWEDPIGEQYF.

This clonotype is a singleton in its sample. V usage is TRBV18 and J usage is TRBJ1-1, with D maybe TRBD1 (5 bases). Germline V gene sequence: CDR1 KGHSH, CDR2 LQKENI. Trimming cost V 8 bases and J 1 base, with 20 bases left between them. The CDR3 totals 16 residues. DNA for the CDR3: TGTGCCAGCCACCCCCAGAGGGGCCGGGGGAACACTGAAGCTTTCTTT. Its protein product is CASHPQRGRGNTEAFF.

A few counts support this clonotype. The chain joins TRBV12-3 or TRBV12-4 to TRBJ1-2; D gene unclear. The CDR3 sequence is 11 residues long. Trimming took 4 bases from V and 5 from J, leaving 5 bases between them. CDR3 bases: TGTGCCAGCAGTTCCGCATATGGCTACACCTTC. Protein sequence: CASSSAYGYTF.

This clonotype has just a few counts. The chain uses TRBV29-1 and TRBJ2-2, with TRBD1 matching over 11 bases. After removal of 0 bases from V and 4 bases from J, the junction contained 10 bases not matched to a gene. CDR1 and CDR2 from the germline V gene are SQVTM and ANQGSEA. The CDR3 extends over 18 amino acids. DNA for the CDR3: TGCAGCGTTGAAGATCTTGGGGGGACAGGGGGTGGCACCGGGGAGCTGTTTTTT. Residues: CSVEDLGGTGGGTGELFF.

In its sample, this clonotype was seen a few times. V gene TRBV6-1 combines with J gene TRBJ1-1; D is possibly TRBD1 (6 bases). The V end was cut by 6 bases, the J end by 2 bases, with 13 bases between. From germline, CDR1 is MNHNS and CDR2 SASEGT. The CDR3 is 14 residues long. CDR3 residues: CASRSLTGNTEAFF. The CDR3 nucleotides read TGTGCCAGCAGATCCCTGACAGGTAACACTGAAGCTTTCTTT.

This clonotype occurred a few times. This chain links TRBV9 with TRBJ2-7; TRBD1 agrees at 7 bases. The germline CDR1 and CDR2 sequences are SGDLS and YYNGEE. The trim removed 7 bases at V and 4 bases at J, leaving 11 bases unmatched. The CDR3 loop spans 14 amino acids. The CDR3 DNA sequence: TGTGCCAGCGGCCGGGACAGTGGTTCGTACGAGCAGTACTTC. Translating gives CASGRDSGSYEQYF.

This clonotype was detected a few times. The V gene is TRBV27, the J gene TRBJ2-1; tentative D call: TRBD1 (6 bases). CDR3 size: 13 residues. In germline, CDR1 is MNHEY, CDR2 SMNVEV (reference sequence). V was pared by 4 bases and J by 5 bases, with 9 bases between. CDR3 sequence: CASSYGTHNEQFF. The CDR3 nucleotides read TGTGCCAGCAGTTACGGGACACACAATGAGCAGTTCTTC.

This clonotype was found a few times. The chain employs TRBV11-2 and TRBJ2-7, with 13 bases identical to TRBD2. The CDR3 spans 18 residues. V shed 0 bases, J shed 0 bases, and the junction held 5 bases outside the gene matches. The germline V gene encodes CDR1 SGHAT and CDR2 FQNNGV. CDR3 protein: CASSLDWTSGSPSYEQYF. CDR3 coding DNA: TGTGCCAGCAGCTTAGATTGGACTAGCGGGAGTCCCTCCTACGAGCAGTACTTC.

Ten or more counts support this clonotype. The chain is built from TRBV2 and TRBJ2-2; D perhaps matches TRBD1 (5 bases). The CDR3 runs 13 residues. V gave up 6 bases and J gave up 4 bases, with 9 bases separating them. Germline CDR1 reads SNHLY; CDR2 reads FYNNEI. The chain's CDR3 is CASSRARTGELFF. DNA of the CDR3: TGTGCCAGCAGCAGGGCGCGCACCGGGGAGCTGTTTTTT.

This clonotype was picked up a small number of times. The rearrangement joins TRBV20-1 to TRBJ2-1, with 8 bases fitting TRBD2. Looked up from germline, CDR1 is DFQATT and CDR2 is SNEGSKA (reference sequence). The ends lost 1 base at V and 4 bases at J; junction bases unmatched: 21. CDR3 size: 20 residues. CDR3 in amino acids: CSARGIWAAGALGPYNEQFF. In nucleotides, the CDR3 is TGCAGTGCTAGAGGGATTTGGGCAGCGGGAGCCCTAGGCCCATACAATGAGCAGTTCTTC.

This clonotype was detected a few times. The chain recombines TRBV9 with TRBJ1-2; 7 bases align to TRBD1. Losses at the gene ends were 2 bases for V and 4 bases for J; bases not matched to a gene: 17. The CDR3 loop spans 18 amino acids. Per germline, CDR1 SGDLS and CDR2 YYNGEE. Written as DNA, the CDR3 is TGTGCCAGCAGCGTCGAGAGGGAAGACAGGGTCGGCCCCTATGGCTACACCTTC. Translated, it gives CASSVEREDRVGPYGYTF.

The table lists this clonotype with a few counts. This chain joins TRBV18 and TRBJ2-5; 7 bases map to TRBD1. CDR3 length: 15 amino acids. V was pared by 6 bases and J by 4 bases, with 11 bases of the junction left unmatched. Germline assignment: CDR1 KGHSH and CDR2 LQKENI. The DNA of the CDR3 is TGTGCCAGCTCCTCCCAGGGACAGCTCCGAGAGACCCAGTACTTC. It codes for CASSSQGQLRETQYF.